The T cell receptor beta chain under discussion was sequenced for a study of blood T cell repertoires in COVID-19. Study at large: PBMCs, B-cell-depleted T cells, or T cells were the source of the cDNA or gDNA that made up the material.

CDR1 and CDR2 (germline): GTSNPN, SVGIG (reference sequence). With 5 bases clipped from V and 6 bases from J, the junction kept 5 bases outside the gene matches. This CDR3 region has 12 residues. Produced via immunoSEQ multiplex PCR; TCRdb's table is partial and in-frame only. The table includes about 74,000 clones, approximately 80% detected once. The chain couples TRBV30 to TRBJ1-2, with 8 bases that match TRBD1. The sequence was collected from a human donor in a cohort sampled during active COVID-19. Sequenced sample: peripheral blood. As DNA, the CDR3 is TGTGCCTGGGCACAGGGGGACCATGGCTACACCTTC. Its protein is CAWAQGDHGYTF.